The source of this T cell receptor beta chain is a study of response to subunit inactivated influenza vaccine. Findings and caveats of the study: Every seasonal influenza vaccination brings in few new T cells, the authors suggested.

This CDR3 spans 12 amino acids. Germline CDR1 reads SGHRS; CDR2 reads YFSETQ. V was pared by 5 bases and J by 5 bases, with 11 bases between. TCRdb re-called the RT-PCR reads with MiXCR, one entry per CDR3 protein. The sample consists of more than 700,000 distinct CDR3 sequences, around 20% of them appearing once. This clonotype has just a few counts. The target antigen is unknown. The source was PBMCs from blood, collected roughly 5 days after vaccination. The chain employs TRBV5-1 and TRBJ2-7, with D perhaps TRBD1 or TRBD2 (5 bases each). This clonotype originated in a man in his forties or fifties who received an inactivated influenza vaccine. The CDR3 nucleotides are TGCGCCAGCAGGGATGGGACGGACGAGCAGTACTTC. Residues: CASRDGTDEQYF.